The rows below give T cell receptor beta chains drawn from one sample of a study of blood T cell repertoires in COVID-19. Clones were read by immunoSEQ multiplex PCR, and TCRdb kept only the in-frame ones, dropping some. Of some 200,000 clones in the sample, roughly 85% were seen once. Sequencing input: peripheral blood. The origin of the receptors is a woman aged 18-35 years who had recovered from COVID-19. The CDR3 runs from the conserved cysteine through the conserved F or W. A D gene is named only where the DNA matches it firmly. For some rows the clone size is stated as once, few or many, or as a class when expanded; others skip it.

J gene: TRBJ2-7
D gene: TRBD2
V gene: TRBV4-1
clone size: once
CDR3 protein: CASSQTSQAGGGYEQYF
CDR3 DNA: TGCGCCAGCAGCCAAACCTCTCAAGCGGGAGGCGGATACGAGCAGTACTTC

J gene: TRBJ2-1
D gene: TRBD2
V gene: TRBV7-2
clone size: many
CDR3 protein: CASSSREGLAGVEQFF
CDR3 DNA: TGTGCCAGCAGCTCCCGGGAGGGGCTAGCGGGGGTAGAGCAGTTCTTC

J gene: TRBJ2-3
D gene: TRBD2
V gene: TRBV2
clone size: .
CDR3 protein: CASRMASGHLNSQYF
CDR3 DNA: TGTGCCAGCAGGATGGCTAGCGGACACCTTAATTCGCAGTATTTT

J gene: TRBJ2-1
D gene: TRBD2
V gene: TRBV6-1
clone size: .
CDR3 protein: CASSEERTSSSFF
CDR3 DNA: TGTGCCAGCAGTGAAGAAAGGACTAGCTCTTCGTTCTTC

J gene: TRBJ2-3
D gene: TRBD2
V gene: TRBV5-4
clone size: once
CDR3 protein: CASSLSLAGGVLRGTDTQYF
CDR3 DNA: TGTGCCAGCAGCTTGAGTCTAGCGGGAGGCGTACTAAGGGGCACAGATACGCAGTATTTT

J gene: TRBJ2-1
D gene: .
V gene: TRBV19
clone size: .
CDR3 protein: CASSITGSYNEQFF
CDR3 DNA: TGTGCCAGTAGTATAACGGGCTCCTACAATGAGCAGTTCTTC

J gene: TRBJ1-2
D gene: TRBD1
V gene: TRBV18
clone size: .
CDR3 protein: CASSQPGQGGYYGYTF
CDR3 DNA: TGTGCCAGCTCACAGCCCGGACAGGGGGGTTACTATGGCTACACCTTC

J gene: TRBJ2-1
D gene: TRBD2
V gene: TRBV5-4
clone size: .
CDR3 protein: CASSLSGGPYEQFF
CDR3 DNA: TGTGCCAGCAGCTTGTCGGGAGGGCCATATGAGCAGTTCTTC

J gene: TRBJ2-1
D gene: TRBD2
V gene: TRBV19
clone size: .
CDR3 protein: CAAGGSSSYNEQFF
CDR3 DNA: TGTGCGGCGGGGGGATCCTCCTCCTACAATGAGCAGTTCTTC

J gene: TRBJ1-1
D gene: .
V gene: TRBV15
clone size: .
CDR3 protein: CATSRLPSVNTEAFF
CDR3 DNA: TGTGCCACCAGTAGGTTGCCCAGCGTGAACACTGAAGCTTTCTTT

J gene: TRBJ2-7
D gene: .
V gene: TRBV7-2
clone size: .
CDR3 protein: CASSLAQGYEQYF
CDR3 DNA: TGTGCCAGCAGCTTGGCGCAGGGTTACGAGCAGTACTTC

J gene: TRBJ2-1
D gene: .
V gene: TRBV5-1
clone size: .
CDR3 protein: CASSLEPDTTMTQFF
CDR3 DNA: TGCGCCAGCAGCCTCGAACCGGACACTACAATGACGCAGTTCTTC

J gene: TRBJ2-7
D gene: TRBD1
V gene: TRBV5-4
clone size: .
CDR3 protein: CASSRQGNIFRGEQYF
CDR3 DNA: TGTGCCAGCAGCCGACAGGGGAACATATTTCGGGGCGAGCAGTACTTC

J gene: TRBJ1-5
D gene: .
V gene: TRBV21-1
clone size: .
CDR3 protein: CASSNRDRDRYSNQPQHF
CDR3 DNA: TGTGCCAGCAGCAACCGGGACAGGGACCGATATAGCAATCAGCCCCAGCATTTT

J gene: TRBJ2-1
D gene: .
V gene: TRBV19
clone size: .
CDR3 protein: CASSPGTHNEQFF
CDR3 DNA: TGTGCCAGTAGTCCAGGGACTCACAATGAGCAGTTCTTC

J gene: TRBJ1-3
D gene: .
V gene: TRBV30
clone size: once
CDR3 protein: CAWSLGSGNTIYF
CDR3 DNA: TGTGCCTGGAGTCTCGGCTCTGGAAACACCATATATTTT

J gene: TRBJ1-1
D gene: TRBD1
V gene: TRBV18
clone size: .
CDR3 protein: CASSPLVVAAGGTEAFF
CDR3 DNA: TGTGCCAGCTCACCACTCGTAGTAGCGGCAGGGGGCACTGAAGCTTTCTTT

J gene: TRBJ1-2
D gene: TRBD1
V gene: TRBV4-1
clone size: .
CDR3 protein: CASNQDRDVGGYTF
CDR3 DNA: TGCGCCAGCAACCAGGACAGGGACGTGGGTGGCTACACCTTC

J gene: TRBJ2-3
D gene: .
V gene: TRBV7-2
clone size: .
CDR3 protein: CASSSRGGSTDTQYF
CDR3 DNA: TGTGCCAGCAGCTCCCGCGGCGGAAGCACAGATACGCAGTATTTT

J gene: TRBJ2-2
D gene: TRBD2
V gene: TRBV25-1
clone size: few
CDR3 protein: CASSPRDSGRGNTGELFF
CDR3 DNA: TGTGCCAGCAGTCCCCGGGATAGCGGGAGGGGTAACACCGGGGAGCTGTTTTTT